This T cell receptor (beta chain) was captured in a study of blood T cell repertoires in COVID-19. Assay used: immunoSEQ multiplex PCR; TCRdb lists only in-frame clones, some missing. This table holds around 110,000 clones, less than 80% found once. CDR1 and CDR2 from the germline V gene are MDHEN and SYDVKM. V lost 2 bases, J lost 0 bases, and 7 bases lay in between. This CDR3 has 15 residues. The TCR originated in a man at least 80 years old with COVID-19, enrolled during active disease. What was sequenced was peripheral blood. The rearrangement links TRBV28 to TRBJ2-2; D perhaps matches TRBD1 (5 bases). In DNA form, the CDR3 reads TGTGCCAGCAGTTTAAAGGGGCCGAACACCGGGGAGCTGTTTTTT. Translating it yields CASSLKGPNTGELFF.